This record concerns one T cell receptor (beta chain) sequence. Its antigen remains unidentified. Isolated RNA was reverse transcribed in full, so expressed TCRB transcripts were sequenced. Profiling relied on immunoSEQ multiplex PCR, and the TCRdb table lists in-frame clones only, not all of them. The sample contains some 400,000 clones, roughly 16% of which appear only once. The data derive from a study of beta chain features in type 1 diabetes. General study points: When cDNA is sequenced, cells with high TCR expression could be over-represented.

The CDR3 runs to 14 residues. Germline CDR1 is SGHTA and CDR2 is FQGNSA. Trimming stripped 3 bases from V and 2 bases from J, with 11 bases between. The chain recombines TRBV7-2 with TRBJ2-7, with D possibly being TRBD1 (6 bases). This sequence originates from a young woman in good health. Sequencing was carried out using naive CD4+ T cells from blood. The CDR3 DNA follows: TGTGCCAGCAGCTTTTCTCAGGGGCCCTACGAGCAGTACTTC. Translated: CASSFSQGPYEQYF.